The rows below give T cell receptor beta chains drawn from one sample of a study of T cells expressing NK-cell markers. TCRdb re-called the 5' RACE reads, yielding one record per CDR3 amino acid sequence without DNA. The ten top clones account for 3% to 4.5%, within a sample of some 600,000 distinct CDR3 sequences. Sequencing was carried out using blood T cells: a sorted CD56 or NKG2C T cell subset, CD4+ or CD8+ T cells, or bulk PBMC T cells (not recorded which). Receptors were obtained from a man aged 18 to 30 in good health. The CDR3 runs from the conserved cysteine through the conserved F or W.

v_gene,j_gene,CDR3aa
TRBV4-2,TRBJ2-1,CASSQDRTSESNEQFF
TRBV6-2/TRBV6-3,TRBJ1-1,CASTKSRTAGTEAFF
TRBV12-3/TRBV12-4,TRBJ1-4,CASSLMEATNEKLFF
TRBV18,TRBJ2-5,CASSPLPISPEGETQYF
TRBV7-3,TRBJ2-5,CASSTAGLAGETQYF
TRBV15,TRBJ2-1,CATSREWREAYNEQFF
TRBV20-1,TRBJ2-2,CSAANRGRTGELFF
TRBV20-1,TRBJ2-7,CSAVRGLAGVYEQYF
TRBV4-2,TRBJ2-1,CASSQELSGRATEQFF
TRBV7-9,TRBJ2-5,CASSLTWGGETQYF
TRBV12-3/TRBV12-4,TRBJ2-1,CASSFPRTSGTVNEQFF
TRBV4-1,TRBJ1-1,CASIGGTGKAFF
TRBV7-2,TRBJ1-5,CASSGSPGLNQPQHF
TRBV6-5,TRBJ1-3,CASSYAGQGYTIYF
TRBV5-6,TRBJ1-1,CASSLNHPGTEAFF
TRBV5-6,TRBJ1-3,CASSLGITGNTIYF
TRBV6-6,TRBJ1-2,CASSLTGQDGYTF
TRBV6-5,TRBJ1-5,CASSYSRTRNQPQHF
TRBV4-3,TRBJ2-7,CASSQELTSRHEQYF
TRBV10-3,TRBJ2-1,CAISPGTAEQFF
TRBV19,TRBJ2-2,CASNRRITGELFF
TRBV10-3,TRBJ2-5,CAISKTTGDQETQYF
TRBV4-2,TRBJ1-2,CASSQDLLDGYTF
TRBV14,TRBJ1-2,CASSQDVGGGYTF
TRBV5-1,TRBJ2-2,CASTLEPGPGELFF
TRBV3-1,TRBJ1-6,CASSAGTDNSPLHF
TRBV5-5,TRBJ2-2,CASSLRTEDGELFF
TRBV18,TRBJ1-5,CASSPISGTQPQHF
TRBV7-6,TRBJ2-1,CASSLATSGRTEQFF
TRBV6-1,TRBJ2-2,CASGPLSTGELFF
TRBV7-8,TRBJ2-5,CASSLATIYQETQYF
TRBV20-1,TRBJ2-1,CSAGGPGEQFF
TRBV9,TRBJ2-5,CASSVQGLQETQYF
TRBV12-3/TRBV12-4,TRBJ1-1,CASSNQPRGTEAFF
TRBV20-1,TRBJ2-3,CSAGWLVSPDTQYF
TRBV19,TRBJ2-2,CASSVFRDRVTTGELFF
TRBV20-1,TRBJ2-3,CSAGGQGLRTDTQYF
TRBV20-1,TRBJ2-1,CSARVLLAYNEQFF
TRBV7-8,TRBJ2-2,CASSLVFAGAGTGELFF
TRBV29-1,TRBJ2-1,CSARSFSYNEQFF
TRBV12-3/TRBV12-4,TRBJ2-5,CASTDGTASGTQYF